This TCR beta chain was obtained from a study of shared clonotypes between healthy human individuals. The unsorted samples had around 86 million PBMCs used for genomic DNA. Data came from immunoSEQ multiplex PCR; TCRdb stores just in-frame clones and leaves some out. The sample yields around 500,000 clones, approximately 79% seen once. This CDR3 contains 18 residues. Germline-derived CDR1 and CDR2 are MNHEY and SMNVEV (reference sequence). V lost 2 bases and J lost 8; bases outside the gene matches: 21. This clone was picked up one time. This receptor was identified in a woman in her forties in good health. Some clones in this sample may be carry-over from other donors' samples. The sequenced sample was PBMCs. The V and J genes are TRBV27 and TRBJ2-7, with 7 bases aligning to TRBD2. The CDR3 DNA reads TGTGCCAGCAGTTTAGTAGCGGGCTCAAGGGTTTTACGTCTCCAGCAGTACTTC. Translated: CASSLVAGSRVLRLQQYF.